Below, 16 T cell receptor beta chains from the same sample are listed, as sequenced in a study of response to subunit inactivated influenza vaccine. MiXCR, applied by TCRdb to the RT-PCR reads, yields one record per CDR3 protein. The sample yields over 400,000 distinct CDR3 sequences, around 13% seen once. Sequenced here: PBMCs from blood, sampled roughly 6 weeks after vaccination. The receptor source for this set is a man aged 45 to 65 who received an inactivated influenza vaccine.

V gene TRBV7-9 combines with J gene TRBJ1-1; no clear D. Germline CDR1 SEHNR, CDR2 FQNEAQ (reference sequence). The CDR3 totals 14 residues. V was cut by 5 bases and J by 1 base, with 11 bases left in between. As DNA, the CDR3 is TGTGCCAGCAGCCCCATGGACGGGAACACTGAAGCTTTCTTT. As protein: CASSPMDGNTEAFF. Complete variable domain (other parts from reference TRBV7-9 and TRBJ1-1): DTGVSQNPRHKITKRGQNVTFRCDPISEHNRLYWYRQTLGQGPEFLTYFQNEAQLEKSRLLSDRFSAERPKGSFSTLEIQRTEQGDSAMYLCASSPMDGNTEAFFGQGTRLTVV.

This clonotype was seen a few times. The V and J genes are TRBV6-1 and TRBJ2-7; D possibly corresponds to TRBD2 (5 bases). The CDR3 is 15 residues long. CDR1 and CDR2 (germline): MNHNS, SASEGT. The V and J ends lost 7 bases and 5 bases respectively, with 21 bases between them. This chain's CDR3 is CASILRAVTRDEQYF. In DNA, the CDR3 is TGTGCCAGCATCCTACGGGCAGTCACTAGGGACGAGCAGTACTTC.

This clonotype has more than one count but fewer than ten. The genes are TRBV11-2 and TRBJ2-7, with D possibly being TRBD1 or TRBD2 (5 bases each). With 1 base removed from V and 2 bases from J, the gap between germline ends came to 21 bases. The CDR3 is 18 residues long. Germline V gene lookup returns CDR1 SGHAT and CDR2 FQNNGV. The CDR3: CASSLVAPGPGGTYEQYF. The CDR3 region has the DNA TGTGCCAGCAGCTTAGTGGCCCCTGGACCTGGGGGAACCTACGAGCAGTACTTC.

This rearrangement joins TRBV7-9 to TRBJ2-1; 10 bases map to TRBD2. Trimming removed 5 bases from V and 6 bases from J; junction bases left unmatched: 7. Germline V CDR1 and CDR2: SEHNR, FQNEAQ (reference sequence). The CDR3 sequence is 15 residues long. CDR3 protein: CASSPSGGERNEQFF. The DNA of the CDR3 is TGTGCCAGCAGCCCCAGCGGGGGGGAGCGCAATGAGCAGTTCTTC.

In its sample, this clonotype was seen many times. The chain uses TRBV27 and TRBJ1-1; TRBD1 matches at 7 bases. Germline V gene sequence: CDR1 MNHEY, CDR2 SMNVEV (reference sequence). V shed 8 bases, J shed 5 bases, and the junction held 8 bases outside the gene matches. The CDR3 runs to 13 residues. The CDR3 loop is CASRPDRATEAFF. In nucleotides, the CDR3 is TGTGCCAGCCGACCCGACAGGGCGACTGAAGCTTTCTTT.

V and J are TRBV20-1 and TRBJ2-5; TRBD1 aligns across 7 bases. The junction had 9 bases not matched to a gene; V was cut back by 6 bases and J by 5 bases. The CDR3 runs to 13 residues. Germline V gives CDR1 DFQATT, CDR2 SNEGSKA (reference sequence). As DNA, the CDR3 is TGCAGTGCGAACGGACAGGCCGGGGAGACCCAGTACTTC. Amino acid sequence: CSANGQAGETQYF.

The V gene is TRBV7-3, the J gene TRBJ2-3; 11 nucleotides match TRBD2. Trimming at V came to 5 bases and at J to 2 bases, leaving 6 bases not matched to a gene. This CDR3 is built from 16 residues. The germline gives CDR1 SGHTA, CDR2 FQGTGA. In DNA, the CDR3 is TGTGCCAGCAGCGGATCGACTAGCGGGAACACAGATACGCAGTATTTT. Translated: CASSGSTSGNTDTQYF.

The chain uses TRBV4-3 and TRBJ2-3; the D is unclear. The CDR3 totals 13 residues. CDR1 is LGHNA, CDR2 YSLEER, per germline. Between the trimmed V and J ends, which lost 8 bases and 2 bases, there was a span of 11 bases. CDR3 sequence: CASRPRTTDTQYF. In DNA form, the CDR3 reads TGCGCCAGCCGCCCGCGAACCACAGATACGCAGTATTTT.

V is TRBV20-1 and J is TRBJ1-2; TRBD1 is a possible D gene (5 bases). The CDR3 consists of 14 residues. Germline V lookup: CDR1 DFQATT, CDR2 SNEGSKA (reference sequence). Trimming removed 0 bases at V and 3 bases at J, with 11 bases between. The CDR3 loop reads CSARDWGLDYGYTF. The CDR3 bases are TGCAGTGCTAGAGATTGGGGGTTGGACTATGGCTACACCTTC.

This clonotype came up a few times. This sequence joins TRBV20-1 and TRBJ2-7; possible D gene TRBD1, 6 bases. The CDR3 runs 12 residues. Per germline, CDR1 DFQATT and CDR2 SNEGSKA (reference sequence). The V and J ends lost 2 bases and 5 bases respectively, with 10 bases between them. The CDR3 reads CSARPQGNEQYF. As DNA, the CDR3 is TGCAGTGCTAGACCGCAGGGGAACGAGCAGTACTTC.

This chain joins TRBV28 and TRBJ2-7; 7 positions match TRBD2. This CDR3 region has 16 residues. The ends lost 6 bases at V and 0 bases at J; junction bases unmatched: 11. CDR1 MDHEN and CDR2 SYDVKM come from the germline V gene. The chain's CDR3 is CASSRPLAEISYEQYF. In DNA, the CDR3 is TGTGCCAGCAGCCGCCCGCTAGCGGAGATCTCCTACGAGCAGTACTTC.

The CDR3: CASSPPWFSEKEYEQYF. In nucleotides, the CDR3 is TGTGCCAGCAGTCCTCCTTGGTTTAGCGAGAAGGAGTACGAGCAGTACTTC. V gene TRBV28 combines with J gene TRBJ2-7, with D perhaps TRBD2 (5 bases). V dropped 5 bases and J dropped 4 bases, with 24 bases sitting between them. This CDR3 comprises 17 residues. Per the germline V gene, CDR1 is MDHEN and CDR2 is SYDVKM. The variable domain in full, with the rest retrieved from reference TRBV28 and TRBJ2-7, is DVKVTQSSRYLVKRTGEKVFLECVQDMDHENMFWYRQDPGLGLRLIYFSYDVKMKEKGDIPEGYSVSREKKERFSLILESASTNQTSMYLCASSPPWFSEKEYEQYFGPGTRLTVT.

DNA of the CDR3: TGCGCCAGCAGCCGGGGTAGCGGGGTGTACAATGAGCAGTTCTTC. Amino acids: CASSRGSGVYNEQFF. V and J are TRBV4-1 and TRBJ2-1; 8 bases agree with TRBD2. The CDR3 is 15 amino acids. From germline, CDR1 is MGHRA and CDR2 YSYEKL. Trimming took 4 bases from V and 4 from J; bases not matched to a gene: 6.

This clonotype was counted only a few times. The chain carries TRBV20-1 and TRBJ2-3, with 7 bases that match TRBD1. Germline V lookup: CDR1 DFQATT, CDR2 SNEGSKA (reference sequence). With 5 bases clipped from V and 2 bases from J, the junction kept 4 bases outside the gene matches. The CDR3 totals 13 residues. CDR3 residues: CSALTGYTDTQYF. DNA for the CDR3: TGCAGTGCTTTGACAGGGTACACAGATACGCAGTATTTT.

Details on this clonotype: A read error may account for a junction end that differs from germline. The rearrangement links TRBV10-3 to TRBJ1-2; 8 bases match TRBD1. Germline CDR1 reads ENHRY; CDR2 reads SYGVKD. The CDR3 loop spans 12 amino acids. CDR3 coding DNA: TGTGCCATCAGTGGTGGGACAGGCACCGTTTTCTTC. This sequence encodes CAISGGTGTVFF.

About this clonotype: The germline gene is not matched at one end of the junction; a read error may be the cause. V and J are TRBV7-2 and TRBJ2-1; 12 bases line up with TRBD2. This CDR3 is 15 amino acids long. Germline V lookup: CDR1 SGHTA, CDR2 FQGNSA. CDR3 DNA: TGTACCAGCAGCCTAGCGGGAGGGCCTTACAATGAGCAGTTCTTC. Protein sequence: CTSSLAGGPYNEQFF.